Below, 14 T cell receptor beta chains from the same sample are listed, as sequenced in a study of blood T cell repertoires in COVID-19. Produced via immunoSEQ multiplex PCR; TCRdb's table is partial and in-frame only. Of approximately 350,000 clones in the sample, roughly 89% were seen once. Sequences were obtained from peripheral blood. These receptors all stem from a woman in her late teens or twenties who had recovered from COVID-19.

CDR3 region: CASSLGTTGYTF. The CDR3 DNA is TGTGCCAGCAGCCTAGGGACAACGGGCTACACCTTC. The V gene is TRBV5-6, the J gene TRBJ1-2, with D possibly being TRBD1 (6 bases). V lost 4 bases to trimming and J lost 8 bases, with 12 bases between them. CDR1 SGHDT and CDR2 YYEEEE come from the germline V gene. CDR3 size: 12 residues.

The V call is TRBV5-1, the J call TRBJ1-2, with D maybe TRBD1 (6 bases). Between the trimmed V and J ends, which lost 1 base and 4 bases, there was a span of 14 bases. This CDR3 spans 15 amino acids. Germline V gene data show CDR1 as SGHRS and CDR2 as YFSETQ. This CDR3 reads CASSLTGFSRYGYTF. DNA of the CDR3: TGCGCCAGCAGCTTGACAGGGTTCAGTCGCTATGGCTACACCTTC.

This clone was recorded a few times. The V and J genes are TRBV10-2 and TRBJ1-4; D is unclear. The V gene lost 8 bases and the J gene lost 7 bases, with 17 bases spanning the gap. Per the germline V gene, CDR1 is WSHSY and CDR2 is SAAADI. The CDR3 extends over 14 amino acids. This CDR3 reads CASSSSWEGEKLFF. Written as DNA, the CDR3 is TGCGCCAGCTCCTCGAGCTGGGAGGGTGAAAAACTGTTTTTT.

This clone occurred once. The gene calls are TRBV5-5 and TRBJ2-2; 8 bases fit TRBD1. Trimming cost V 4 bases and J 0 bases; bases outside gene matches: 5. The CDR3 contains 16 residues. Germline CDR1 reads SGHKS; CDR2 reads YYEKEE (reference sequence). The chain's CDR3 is CASSPGQGSNTGELFF. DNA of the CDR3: TGTGCCAGCAGCCCCGGACAGGGTTCGAACACCGGGGAGCTGTTTTTT.

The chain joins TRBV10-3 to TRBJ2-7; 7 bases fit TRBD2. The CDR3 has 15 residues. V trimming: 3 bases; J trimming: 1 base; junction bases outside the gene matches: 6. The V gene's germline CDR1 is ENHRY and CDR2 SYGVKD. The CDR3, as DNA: TGTGCCATCAGTGATCTGGCTAGCGGATCCTACGAGCAGTACGTC. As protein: CAISDLASGSYEQYV.

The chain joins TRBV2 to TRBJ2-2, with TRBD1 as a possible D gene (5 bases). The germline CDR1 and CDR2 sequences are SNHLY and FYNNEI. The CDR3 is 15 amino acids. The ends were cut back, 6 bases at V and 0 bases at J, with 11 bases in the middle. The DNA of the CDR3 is TGTGCCAGCAGCCTGGACACCTCGAACACCGGGGAGCTGTTTTTT. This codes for CASSLDTSNTGELFF.

This CDR3 is CASSTGTGYEQYV. The CDR3 coding sequence is TGTGCCAGCTCAACCGGGACAGGCTACGAGCAGTACGTC. The chain joins TRBV18 to TRBJ2-7, with 8 positions matching TRBD1. V was pared by 5 bases and J by 3 bases, with 3 bases of the junction left unmatched. This CDR3 region has 13 residues. CDR1 and CDR2 from the germline V gene are KGHSH and LQKENI.

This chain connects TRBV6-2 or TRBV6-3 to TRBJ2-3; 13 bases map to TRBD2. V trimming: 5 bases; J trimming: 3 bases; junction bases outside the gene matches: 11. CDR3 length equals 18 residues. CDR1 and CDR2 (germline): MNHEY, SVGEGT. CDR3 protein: CASSGGLAGPTWTDTQYF. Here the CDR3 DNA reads TGTGCCAGCAGTGGGGGACTAGCGGGGCCCACATGGACAGATACGCAGTATTTT.

For the CDR3, the DNA is TGCGCCAGCAGTGAGTCGTGGGGACAGGGGACAACTCGGACTGAAGCTTTCTTT. Translating gives CASSESWGQGTTRTEAFF. The gene calls are TRBV10-1 and TRBJ1-1; the match to TRBD1 covers 10 bases. The CDR3 is 18 residues long. The germline V gene has CDR1 WNHNN and CDR2 SYGVQD (reference sequence). After removal of 0 bases from V and 5 bases from J, the junction contained 12 bases not matched to a gene.

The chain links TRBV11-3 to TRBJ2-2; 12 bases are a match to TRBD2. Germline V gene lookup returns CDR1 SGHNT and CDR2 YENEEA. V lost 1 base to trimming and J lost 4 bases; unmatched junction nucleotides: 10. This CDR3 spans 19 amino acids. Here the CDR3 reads CASSLGPRLAGESTGELFF. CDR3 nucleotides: TGTGCCAGCAGCTTAGGTCCCCGACTAGCGGGAGAGAGCACCGGGGAGCTGTTTTTT. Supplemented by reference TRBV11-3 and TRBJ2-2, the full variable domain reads EAGVVQSPRYKIIEKKQPVAFWCNPISGHNTLYWYLQNLGQGPELLIRYENEEAVDDSQLPKDRFSAERLKGVDSTLKIQPAELGDSAVYLCASSLGPRLAGESTGELFFGEGSRLTVL.

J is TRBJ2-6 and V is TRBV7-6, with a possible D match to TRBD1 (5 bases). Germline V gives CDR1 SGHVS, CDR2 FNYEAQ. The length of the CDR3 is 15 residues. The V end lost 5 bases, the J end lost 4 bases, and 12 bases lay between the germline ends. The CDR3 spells CASSGLGVGANVLTF. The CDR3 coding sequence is TGTGCCAGCAGCGGATTAGGGGTCGGGGCCAACGTCCTGACTTTC.

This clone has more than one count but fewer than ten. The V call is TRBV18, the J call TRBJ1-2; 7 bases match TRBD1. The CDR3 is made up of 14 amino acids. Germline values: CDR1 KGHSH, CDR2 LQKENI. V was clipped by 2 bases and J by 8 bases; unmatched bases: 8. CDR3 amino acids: CASSPTTGNRGYTF. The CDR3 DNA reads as TGTGCCAGCTCACCAACGACAGGGAATAGGGGCTACACCTTC.

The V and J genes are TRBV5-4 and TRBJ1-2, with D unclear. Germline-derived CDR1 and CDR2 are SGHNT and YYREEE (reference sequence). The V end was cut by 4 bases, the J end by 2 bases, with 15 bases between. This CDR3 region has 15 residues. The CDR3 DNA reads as TGTGCCAGCAGCCAGGTCACTTCCCGCAACTATGGCTACACCTTC. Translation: CASSQVTSRNYGYTF. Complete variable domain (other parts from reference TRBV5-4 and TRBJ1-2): ETGVTQSPTHLIKTRGQQVTLRCSSQSGHNTVSWYQQALGQGPQFIFQYYREEENGRGNFPPRFSGLQFPNYSSELNVNALELDDSALYLCASSQVTSRNYGYTFGSGTRLTVV.

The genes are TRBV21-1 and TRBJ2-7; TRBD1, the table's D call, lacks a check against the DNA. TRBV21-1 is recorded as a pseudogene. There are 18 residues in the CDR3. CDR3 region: CASSKVTNGTGLLHEQYV. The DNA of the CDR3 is TGTGCCAGCAGCAAAGTAACGAACGGGACAGGGTTGTTACACGAGCAGTACGTC.